Only one count was recorded for the clone carrying this T cell receptor (beta chain). The entry originates in a study of cytomegalovirus exposure and HLA in healthy donors. Germline V gives CDR1 SGHNT, CDR2 YENEEA. Between the trimmed V and J ends, which lost 2 bases and 1 base, there was a span of 5 bases. This CDR3 region has 13 residues. PCR amplification relied on 60 Vbeta primers (plus 13 Jbeta primers). Per the study methods: The authors later counted around 80 million unique TCR beta chains, approximately 12 million of them shared. The protocol was immunoSEQ multiplex PCR, while the TCRdb copy is restricted to in-frame clones and leaves out a portion. That table furnishes V, J and clone size, whereas the DNA furnished D and trimming. Counted here are approximately 150,000 clones, around 84% occurring once; the ten biggest clones make up approximately 2.7%.

The chain joins TRBV11-3 to TRBJ2-5, with D unclear. Sequencing input: PBMCs. The sequence was collected from a boy aged 2-15 years in good health and CMV-seronegative. This CDR3 is CASSLTRQETQYF. As DNA, the CDR3 is TGTGCCAGCAGCTTAACGCGCCAAGAGACCCAGTACTTC.